This record concerns one TCR beta chain sequence. The data originate from a study of blood T cell repertoires in COVID-19. The wider study: Donors in the United States, Italy and Spain gave samples during acute or convalescent COVID-19.

Per the authors' pipeline: The assay estimated nucleated cells by amplifying reference gene primers. Assay used: immunoSEQ multiplex PCR; TCRdb lists only in-frame clones, some missing. The D gene and trimming were derived from the DNA, and the V and J assignments and clone size from that table. This sample has some 200,000 clones, with roughly nine tenths found just once. Germline V gene sequence: CDR1 SGHRS, CDR2 YFSETQ. V lost 0 bases, J lost 6 bases, and 11 bases lay in between. This CDR3 comprises 14 residues. The sequence derives from a woman between 45 and 65 years old with acute or convalescent COVID-19. The chain carries TRBV5-1 and TRBJ2-3, with a weak D call TRBD2 (6 bases). Sequencing was performed on peripheral blood. CDR3 sequence: CASSLEQAGDTQYF. The CDR3 DNA sequence: TGCGCCAGCAGCTTGGAGCAGGCGGGGGATACGCAGTATTTT. Filled out from reference TRBV5-1 and TRBJ2-3, the complete variable domain reads KAGVTQTPRYLIKTRGQQVTLSCSPISGHRSVSWYQQTPGQGLQFLFEYFSETQRNKGNFPGRFSGRQFSNSRSEMNVSTLELGDSALYLCASSLEQAGDTQYFGPGTRLTVL.